The clone carrying this T cell receptor (beta chain) appeared many times. What it recognizes is unknown. The sample's time point: patch test 2, 6 weeks after DPC sensitization. Documented treatment: therapeutic diphenylcyclopropenone sensitization with weekly scalp DPC. The V end was cut by 1 base, the J end by 0 bases, with 6 bases between. The CDR3 consists of 14 residues. This entry belongs to a study of human T cells and chemical hapten exposure. Study results and limitations: DPC sensitization produced no change in TCRs with frequency above 1 in 1000. Higher patch test scores went with higher counts of PT1 expanded TCRs.

TCRdb reprocessed the RACE reads with MiXCR, giving one entry per CDR3 protein. Of about 81,000 distinct CDR3 sequences detected, about a tenth appear once; the ten largest clones hold under 2.5%. The sample consisted of whole blood, taken in connection with sensitization to the hapten diphenylcyclopropenone (DPC). This clonotype was sampled from a woman younger than 45 with alopecia areata. Some clones in this sample may be carry-over from other donors' samples. The rearrangement uses TRBV12-3 or TRBV12-4 and TRBJ1-1; D may be TRBD1 (6 bases). As DNA, the CDR3 is TGTGCCAGCAGTTTAGGACAGGTGAACACTGAAGCTTTCTTT. It translates to CASSLGQVNTEAFF.